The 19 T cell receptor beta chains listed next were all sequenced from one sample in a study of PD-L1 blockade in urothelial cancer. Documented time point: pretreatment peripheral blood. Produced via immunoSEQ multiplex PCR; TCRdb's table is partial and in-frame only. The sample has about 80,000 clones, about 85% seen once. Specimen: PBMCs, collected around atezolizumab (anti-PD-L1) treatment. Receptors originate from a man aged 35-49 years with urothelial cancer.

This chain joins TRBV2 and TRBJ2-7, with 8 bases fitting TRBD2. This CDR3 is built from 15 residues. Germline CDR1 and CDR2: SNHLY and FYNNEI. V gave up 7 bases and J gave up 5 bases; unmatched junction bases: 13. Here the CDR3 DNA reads TGTGCCAGCAATAAGTTAGCGGGAAAGGGAAACGAGCAGTACTTC. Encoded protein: CASNKLAGKGNEQYF.

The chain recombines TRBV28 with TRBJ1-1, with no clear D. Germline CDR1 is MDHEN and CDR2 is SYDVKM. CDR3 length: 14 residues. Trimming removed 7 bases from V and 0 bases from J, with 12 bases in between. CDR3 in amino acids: CASNRHRMNTEAFF. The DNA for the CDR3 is TGTGCCAGCAATCGACATCGCATGAACACTGAAGCTTTCTTT.

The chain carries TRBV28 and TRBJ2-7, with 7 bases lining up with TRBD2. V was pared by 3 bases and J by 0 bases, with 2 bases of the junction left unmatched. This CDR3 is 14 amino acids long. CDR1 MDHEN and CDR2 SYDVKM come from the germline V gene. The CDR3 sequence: CASSLGLSSYEQYF. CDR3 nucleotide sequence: TGTGCCAGCAGTTTGGGACTAAGCTCCTACGAGCAGTACTTC.

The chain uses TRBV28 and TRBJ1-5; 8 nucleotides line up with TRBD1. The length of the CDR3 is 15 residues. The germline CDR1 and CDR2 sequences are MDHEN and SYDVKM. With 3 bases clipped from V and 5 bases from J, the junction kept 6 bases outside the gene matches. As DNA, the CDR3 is TGTGCCAGCAGTTTGATGCAGGGGGCCCATCAGCCCCAGCATTTT. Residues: CASSLMQGAHQPQHF.

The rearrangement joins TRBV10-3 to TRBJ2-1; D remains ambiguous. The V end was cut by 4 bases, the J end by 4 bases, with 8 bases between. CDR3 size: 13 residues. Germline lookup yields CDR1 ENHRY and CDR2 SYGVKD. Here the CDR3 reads CAISGSLYNEQFF. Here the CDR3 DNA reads TGTGCCATCAGTGGGAGCCTGTACAATGAGCAGTTCTTC.

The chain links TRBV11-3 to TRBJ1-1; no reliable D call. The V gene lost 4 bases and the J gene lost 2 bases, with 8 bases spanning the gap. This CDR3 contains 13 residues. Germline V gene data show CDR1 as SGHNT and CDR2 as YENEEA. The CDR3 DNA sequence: TGTGCCAGCAGCTCGGGAGATAACACTGAAGCTTTCTTT. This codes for CASSSGDNTEAFF. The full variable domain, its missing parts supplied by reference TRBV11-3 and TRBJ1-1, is EAGVVQSPRYKIIEKKQPVAFWCNPISGHNTLYWYLQNLGQGPELLIRYENEEAVDDSQLPKDRFSAERLKGVDSTLKIQPAELGDSAVYLCASSSGDNTEAFFGQGTRLTVV.

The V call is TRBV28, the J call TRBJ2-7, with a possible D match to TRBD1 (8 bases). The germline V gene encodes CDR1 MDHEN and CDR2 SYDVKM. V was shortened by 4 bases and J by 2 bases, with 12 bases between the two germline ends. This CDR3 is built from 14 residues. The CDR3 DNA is TGTGCCAGCAGTTATACAGGGGGGGCCTACGAGCAGTACTTC. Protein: CASSYTGGAYEQYF.

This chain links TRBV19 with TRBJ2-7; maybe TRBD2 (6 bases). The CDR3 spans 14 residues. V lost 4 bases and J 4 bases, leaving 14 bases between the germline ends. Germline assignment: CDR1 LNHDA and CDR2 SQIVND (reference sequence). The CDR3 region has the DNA TGTGCCAGTAGTAGATCGGGGGAGGCTTACGAGCAGTACTTC. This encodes CASSRSGEAYEQYF. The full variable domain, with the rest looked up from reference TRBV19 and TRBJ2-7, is DGGITQSPKYLFRKEGQNVTLSCEQNLNHDAMYWYRQDPGQGLRLIYYSQIVNDFQKGDIAEGYSVSREKKESFPLTVTSAQKNPTAFYLCASSRSGEAYEQYFGPGTRLTVT.

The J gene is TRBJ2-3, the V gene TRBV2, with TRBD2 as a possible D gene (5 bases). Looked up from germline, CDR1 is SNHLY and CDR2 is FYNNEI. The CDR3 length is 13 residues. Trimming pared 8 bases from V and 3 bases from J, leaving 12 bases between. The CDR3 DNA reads TGTGCCAGCTCCCGGGAAACTACAGATACGCAGTATTTT. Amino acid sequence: CASSRETTDTQYF.

The CDR3 nucleotides are TGTGCCAGCAGTCCCACTAGCGGGCCGAGCACAGATACGCAGTATTTT. Amino acids: CASSPTSGPSTDTQYF. The rearrangement joins TRBV27 to TRBJ2-3; TRBD2 agrees at 9 bases. This CDR3 is 16 amino acids long. The junction had 6 bases not matched to a gene; V was cut back by 5 bases and J by 0 bases. CDR1 MNHEY and CDR2 SMNVEV come from the germline V gene (reference sequence).

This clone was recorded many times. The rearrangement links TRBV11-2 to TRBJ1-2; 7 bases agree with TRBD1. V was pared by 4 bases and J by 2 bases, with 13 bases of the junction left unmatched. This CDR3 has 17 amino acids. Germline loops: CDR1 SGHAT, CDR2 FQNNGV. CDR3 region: CASSSLSGTVTNYGYTF. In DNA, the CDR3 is TGTGCCAGCAGCTCTCTTTCCGGGACAGTGACAAACTATGGCTACACCTTC. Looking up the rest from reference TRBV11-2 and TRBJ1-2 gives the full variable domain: EAGVAQSPRYKIIEKRQSVAFWCNPISGHATLYWYQQILGQGPKLLIQFQNNGVVDDSQLPKDRFSAERLKGVDSTLKIQPAKLEDSAVYLCASSSLSGTVTNYGYTFGSGTRLTVV.

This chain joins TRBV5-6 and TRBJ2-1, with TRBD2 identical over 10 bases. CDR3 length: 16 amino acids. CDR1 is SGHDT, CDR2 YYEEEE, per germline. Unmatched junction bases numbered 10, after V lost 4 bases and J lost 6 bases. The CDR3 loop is CASSHTLAGALNEQFF. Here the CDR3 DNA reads TGTGCCAGCAGCCATACTCTAGCGGGAGCCCTCAATGAGCAGTTCTTC. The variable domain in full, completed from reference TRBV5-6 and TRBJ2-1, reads DAGVTQSPTHLIKTRGQQVTLRCSPKSGHDTVSWYQQALGQGPQFIFQYYEEEERQRGNFPDRFSGHQFPNYSSELNVNALLLGDSALYLCASSHTLAGALNEQFFGPGTRLTVL.

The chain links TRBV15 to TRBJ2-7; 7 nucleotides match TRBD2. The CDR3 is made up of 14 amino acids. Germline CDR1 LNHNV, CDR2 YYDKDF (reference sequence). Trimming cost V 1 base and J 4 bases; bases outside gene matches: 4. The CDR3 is CATSRGLAEYEQYF. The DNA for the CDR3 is TGTGCCACCAGCAGAGGTCTAGCGGAGTACGAGCAGTACTTC.

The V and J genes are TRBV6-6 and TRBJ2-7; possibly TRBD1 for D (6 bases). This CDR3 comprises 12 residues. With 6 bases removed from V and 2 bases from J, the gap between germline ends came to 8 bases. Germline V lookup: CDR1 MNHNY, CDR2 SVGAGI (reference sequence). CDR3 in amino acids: CASRGQPYEQYF. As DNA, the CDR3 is TGTGCCAGCAGAGGACAGCCCTACGAGCAGTACTTC.

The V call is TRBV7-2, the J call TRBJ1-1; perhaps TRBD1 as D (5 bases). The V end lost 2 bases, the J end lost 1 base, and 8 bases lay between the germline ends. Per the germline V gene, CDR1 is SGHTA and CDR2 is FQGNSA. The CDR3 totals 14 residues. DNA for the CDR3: TGTGCCAGCAGCTTACGAAGGGGGAACACTGAAGCTTTCTTT. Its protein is CASSLRRGNTEAFF.

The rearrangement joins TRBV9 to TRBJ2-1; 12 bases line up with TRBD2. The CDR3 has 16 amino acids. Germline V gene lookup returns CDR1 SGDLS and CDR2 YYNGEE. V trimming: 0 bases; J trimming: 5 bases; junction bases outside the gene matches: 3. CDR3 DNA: TGTGCCAGCAGCGTAGGACTAGCGGGAGTGGACAATGAGCAGTTCTTC. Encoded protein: CASSVGLAGVDNEQFF.

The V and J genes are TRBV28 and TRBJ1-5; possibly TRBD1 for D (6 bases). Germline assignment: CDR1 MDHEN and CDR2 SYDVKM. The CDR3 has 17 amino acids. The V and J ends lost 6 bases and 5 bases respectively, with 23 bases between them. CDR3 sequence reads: CASSRAGTMKDDQPQHF. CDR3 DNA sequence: TGTGCCAGCAGCCGAGCCGGGACAATGAAAGATGATCAGCCCCAGCATTTT.

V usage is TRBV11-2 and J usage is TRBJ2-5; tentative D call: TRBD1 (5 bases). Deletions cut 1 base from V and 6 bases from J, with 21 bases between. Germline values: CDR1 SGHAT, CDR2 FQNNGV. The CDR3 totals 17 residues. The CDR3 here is CASSLGAGQGQKQTQYF. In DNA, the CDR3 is TGTGCCAGCAGCTTAGGGGCAGGGCAGGGCCAAAAACAGACCCAGTACTTC.

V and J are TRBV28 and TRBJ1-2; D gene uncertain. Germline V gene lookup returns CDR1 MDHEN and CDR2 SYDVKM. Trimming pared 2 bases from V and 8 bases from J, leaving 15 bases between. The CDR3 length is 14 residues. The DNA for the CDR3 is TGTGCCAGCAGTTTAGATCTCCGGTCGATAGGCTACACCTTC. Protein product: CASSLDLRSIGYTF.